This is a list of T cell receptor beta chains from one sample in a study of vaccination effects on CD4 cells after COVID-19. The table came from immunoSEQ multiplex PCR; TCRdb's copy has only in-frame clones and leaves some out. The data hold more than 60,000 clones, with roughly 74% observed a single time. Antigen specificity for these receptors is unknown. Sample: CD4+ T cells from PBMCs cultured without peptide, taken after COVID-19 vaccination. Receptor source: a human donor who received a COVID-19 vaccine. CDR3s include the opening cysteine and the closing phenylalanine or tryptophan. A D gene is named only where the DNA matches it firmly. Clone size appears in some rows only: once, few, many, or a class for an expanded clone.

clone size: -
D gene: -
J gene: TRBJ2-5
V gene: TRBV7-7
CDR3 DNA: TGTGCCAGCAGCCAGGGGGGGGCGAGAGGAGAGACCCAGTACTTC
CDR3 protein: CASSQGGARGETQYF

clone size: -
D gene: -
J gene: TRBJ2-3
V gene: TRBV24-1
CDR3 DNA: TGTGCCACCAGTGACCCGACAAACACAGATACGCAGTATTTT
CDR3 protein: CATSDPTNTDTQYF

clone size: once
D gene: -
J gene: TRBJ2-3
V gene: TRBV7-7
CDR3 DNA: TGTGCCAGCAGCCCGGCTGGACCTAGCACAGATACGCAGTATTTT
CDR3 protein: CASSPAGPSTDTQYF

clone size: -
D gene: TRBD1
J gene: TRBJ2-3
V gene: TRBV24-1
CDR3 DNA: TGTGCCACCAGCCCGACAGGGGGTAGCACAGATACGCAGTATTTT
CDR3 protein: CATSPTGGSTDTQYF

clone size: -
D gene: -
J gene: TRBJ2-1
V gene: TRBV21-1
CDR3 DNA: TGTGCCAGCAGCAAAGCTGGGAGAAGCGGCCCCTACAATGAGCAGTTCTTC
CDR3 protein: CASSKAGRSGPYNEQFF

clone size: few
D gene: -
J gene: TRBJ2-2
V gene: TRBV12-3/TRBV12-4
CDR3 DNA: TGTGCCAGCAGTTTTGTCACCGGGGAGCTGTTTTTT
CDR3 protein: CASSFVTGELFF

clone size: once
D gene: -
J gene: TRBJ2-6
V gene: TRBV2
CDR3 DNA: TGTGCCAGCAGTGTGATCCCCTCTGGGGCCAACGTCCTGACTTTC
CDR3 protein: CASSVIPSGANVLTF

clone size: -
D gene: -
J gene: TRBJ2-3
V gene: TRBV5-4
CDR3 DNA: TGTGCCAGCAGCCCCCGACAGGATAGCACAGATACGCAGTATTTT
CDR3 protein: CASSPRQDSTDTQYF

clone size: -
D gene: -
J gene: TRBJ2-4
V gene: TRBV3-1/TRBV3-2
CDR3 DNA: TGTGCCAGCAGCCCCAACAGGGACTTAGCCAAAAACATTCAGTACTTC
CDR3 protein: CASSPNRDLAKNIQYF

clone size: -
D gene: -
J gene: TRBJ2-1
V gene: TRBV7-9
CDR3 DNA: TGTGCCAGCAGCCTAGGGGGGGTAGGGTACAATGAGCAGTTCTTC
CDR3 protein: CASSLGGVGYNEQFF